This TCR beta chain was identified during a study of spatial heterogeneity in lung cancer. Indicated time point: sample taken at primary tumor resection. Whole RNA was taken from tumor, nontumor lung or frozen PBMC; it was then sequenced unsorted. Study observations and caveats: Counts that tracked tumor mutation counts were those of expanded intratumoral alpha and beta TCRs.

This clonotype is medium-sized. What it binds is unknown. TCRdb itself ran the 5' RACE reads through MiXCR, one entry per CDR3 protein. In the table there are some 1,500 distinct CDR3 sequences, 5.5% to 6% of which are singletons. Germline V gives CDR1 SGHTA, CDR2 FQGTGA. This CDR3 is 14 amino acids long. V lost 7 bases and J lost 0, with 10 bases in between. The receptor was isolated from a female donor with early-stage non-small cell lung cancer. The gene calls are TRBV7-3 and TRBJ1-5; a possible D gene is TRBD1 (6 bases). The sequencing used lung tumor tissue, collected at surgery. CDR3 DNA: TGTGCCAGCATGGGGGCAGGTAGCAATCAGCCCCAGCATTTT. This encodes CASMGAGSNQPQHF.